This T cell receptor (beta chain) emerged from a study of cytomegalovirus exposure and HLA in healthy donors (dated by TCRdb to 2015 to 2018). General notes on the study: An earlier analysis of about 530 of the donors reported over 250 Gb of sequence data and 90 million to 120 million unique TCR beta sequences obtained from roughly 180 million T cells. An early release that covered roughly 600 HLA-typed donors contained around 300 gigabases of sequencing data and roughly 84 million unique TCR sequences. The genetic ancestry cluster associated with self-reported Caucasian donors included over 80% of the roughly 390 genotyped donors. The study aimed to test whether cataloging public T cell receptors could reveal signatures of past pathogen exposure. Using immunosequencing, the study profiled T cell repertoires from roughly 650 subjects and related those repertoires to cytomegalovirus serostatus. In addition to the first cohort of 500 to 850 subjects, a separate validation cohort of approximately 130 different subjects was used. To predict cytomegalovirus infection status, the study brought together high-throughput TCR immunosequencing, statistical association of individual TCRs with disease status, and machine learning. A later analysis re-examined previously published TCR beta repertoires from roughly 720 donors and added high-resolution HLA genotyping to investigate patterns of TCR occurrence. In the later analysis, no new phenotypic data were used to find candidate immune exposures; instead, reliance was placed on TCR beta sequences and their occurrence across donors. In an earlier analysis of more than 550 of the donors, high-throughput TCR beta sequencing was used to judge whether each TCR beta V gene segment behaved as functional or pseudogenic. Donor age, sex, ethnicity and CMV serostatus were compiled together with the repertoire data. Genome-wide SNP genotypes for about 65% of the 666 donors were used in a later genetic analysis, which treated that subset as a discovery cohort. Every discovery cohort repertoire had been produced on one sequencing platform. Both class I and class II loci were covered by HLA typing, at four-digit resolution. The number of donors typed differed by locus, with 629-630 for A, B, C, DRB1 and DQB1, roughly 520 for DQA1, over 600 for DPA1, and approximately 470 for DPB1. Because of strong linkage in the cohort, five DR-DQ haplotypes were treated as single units for association and clustering. Among some 410 genotyped donors of the cohort, an average of around 240,000 unique TCR beta nucleotide sequences was sequenced per donor, of which 15% to 20% were non-productive.

The cohort consisted of 600 to 750 healthy bone marrow donors. At the time of sampling, every cohort member was nominally healthy, though immune exposures that went unrecorded were likely present. Of the approximately 700 cohort members, 250 to 300 had positive CMV serostatus and about 360 had negative CMV serostatus, and CMV serostatus was not recorded for the donor. Each donor provided a peripheral blood sample, and peripheral blood mononuclear cells were used for TCR beta sequencing. The Qiagen DNeasy Blood Extraction Kit was used to extract genomic DNA from the blood cell samples. Library construction relied on the immunoSEQ multiplex PCR assay. The multiplex PCR relied on a mix of 60 forward primers for TCR Vbeta segments and 13 reverse primers for TCR Jbeta segments. The CDR3 region of rearranged TCR beta genes was amplified from genomic DNA with a multiplex PCR assay. On the Illumina HiSeq System, the amplified TCR beta libraries were sequenced as 87-base-pair reads. The authors' analysis ran thus. In a later analysis, tens of millions of unique TCR beta chains were counted across the 650 to 700 repertoires, and roughly 9.9 million of these chains were shared by at least two donors. A nearest-neighbor algorithm error-corrected the raw reads and collapsed the reads into unique sequences, merging closely related sequences to remove PCR and sequencing errors. V, D and J gene segments were assigned by aligning CDR3 sequences to IMGT reference sequences. Each retained sequence needed at least a six-nucleotide match to both a V gene segment and a J gene segment. A rearrangement counted as productive if the CDR3 had no stop codons and remained in frame with V and J, and every other rearrangement counted as non-productive. CDR3 was defined by IMGT convention, running from the second conserved V-encoded cysteine to the conserved J-encoded phenylalanine. In an earlier analysis of more than 550 of the donors, sequences lacking an unambiguous match to a single V gene segment were excluded. An earlier analysis of a few hundred of the donors classified V segments as functional when productive rearrangements were above 56.7% and as segregating when the standard deviation between donors was above 5%. A statistical classification framework was built to diagnose cytomegalovirus status from the catalog of TCR beta chain sequences. In a later analysis, TCR nucleotide sequences were compared against IMGT/GENE-DB human TR gene sequences so that V and J genes could be assigned. A later analysis assigned CDR3 sequences and most-parsimonious VDJ recombination scenarios with the TCRdist pipeline. In a later analysis, each TCR beta chain was defined by its CDR3 amino acid sequence together with its V-gene family, and reads without a unique V-gene family were excluded. As a way to deal with suspected cross-contamination and a sequencing artifact, a later analysis dropped 500 to 700 nucleotide sequences that were highly shared and had low generation probability. In a later analysis, a clonal expansion index was calculated for each public chain from normalized within-repertoire ranks of inferred template counts. Generation probabilities in a later analysis came from a VDJ recombination model fitted to out-of-frame rearrangements, and those results were checked against IGoR. In a later analysis, TCR-TCR, TCR-HLA and TCR-CMV co-occurrence was scored with hypergeometric tests, and a repertoire-size bias correction was applied to TCR pairs. A later analysis estimated false discovery rates by permuting HLA or CMV assignments 20 times. In a later analysis, co-occurring TCRs were grouped with DBSCAN, and TCRdist sequence similarity was added when clustering was performed within HLA-allele-positive subsets. Repertoires with fewer than 30,000 or more than 120,000 public chains, plus five repertoires with anomalous nucleotide sharing, were excluded from co-occurrence clustering. Here the immuneACCESS table is served through TCRdb, limited to in-frame sequences with V and J called. Missing clones are a known gap in these copies; in checked studies unresolved V genes cover under half, and the rest lacks a known reason. Clone size and the V and J calls come from that table; the DNA yielded D and trimming. In all, the sample holds under 170,000 clones, and about 85% of those were seen once. The ten biggest clones cover roughly 4% of the sample.

The germline V and J ends show losses of 9 bases and 4 bases respectively, and no gene match explains 10 bases of the junction. Based on the germline V gene (reference sequence), the CDR1 and CDR2 sequences are LNHDA and SQIVND. There are 15 amino acids in the CDR3, from cysteine to phenylalanine inclusive. This entry keeps only the CDR3 DNA: 45 bases, framed from base 1. Comments on this clone: Its target antigen remains unknown. No base qualities exist here, and no much larger clone lies one base off it.

Broad study findings and their caveats: Cytomegalovirus status was reported to be diagnosed by the classifier with high specificity and sensitivity in both the original and validation cohorts. Only TCR beta chains were sequenced in this cohort, and the absence of alpha or paired-chain data limited detectable features. In a later analysis, TCR association rates were found to vary across HLA loci, with the most associated TCRs seen for DRB1 alleles and the fewest for HLA-C alleles. At a false discovery rate of 0.05, a later analysis linked 16,951 TCR beta sequences to specific HLA alleles. The presence/absence analyses assumed that sequencing depth was roughly uniform across donors, and that assumption may not be true. Because HLA typing was unavailable for some donors at each locus, only the typed subset was used in association tests. A later genetic analysis reported fewer N-insertions in productive TCRs among donors in an Asian-associated ancestry cluster than the approximately 700-donor mean. The study gave a list of 150 to 200 TCR beta chains associated with cytomegalovirus. Most CMV-associated TCR beta chains appeared to be HLA-restricted in a later analysis, and the HLA associations seemed to be driven largely by CMV exposure. It was suggested by the authors that the approach could potentially be generalized to other disease states and immunological phenotypes. When HLA alleles, especially DR and DQ, strongly co-occurred, attributing TCR associations to individual alleles was difficult. For the cohort, immune exposure information was limited to CMV serostatus. Most TCR sequences were observed very rarely across donors, whereas some public TCRs were present in many individuals. Broadly in line with IMGT annotations, most TCR beta V segments showed up in productive rearrangements about 87% or about 30% of the time in an earlier analysis of 587 of the donors. An association between a missense DCLRE1C variant and V-gene and J-gene trimming of TCR beta chains was found in a later genetic analysis and replicated in an independent cohort. In a later analysis, HLA-associated TCR beta chains were found to be more clonally expanded and to have lower generation probabilities than equally common non-associated chains. Because the 87-base-pair reads could not distinguish some IMGT-functional V segments, including TRBV6-2 and TRBV6-3, those segments were excluded. According to a later analysis, parvovirus B19, influenza, CMV and Epstein-Barr virus appeared linked to several top co-occurrence clusters. A further reported finding was that TCR beta sequences accurately predicted the HLA-A and HLA-B alleles for most subjects in the first cohort. A few of the identified cytomegalovirus-associated TCR beta chains were confirmed in vitro to be specific for cytomegalovirus antigens. A group of highly shared sequence variants was considered likely to be a technical artifact of the sequencing pipeline. Correlated functional status among segregating V segments might reflect linkage disequilibrium, but an unknown experimental factor could not be ruled out. The earlier analysis of a few hundred of the donors excluded over 15 rarely observed V segments, including chromosome 9 orphons, because counts were too low.

The TCR sequence derives from a human donor in good health. Material: PBMCs. Recombination linked TRBV19 to TRBJ1-5; TRBD1 matches 9 bases in the middle. The nucleotides read TGTGCCAGCTGGCGGACAGGGGAATTAAATCAGCCCCAGCATTTT. Its protein reads: CASWRTGELNQPQHF.